The rows below give T cell receptor beta chains drawn from one sample of a study of molecular identifiers for immune sequencing clone quantification. TCRdb re-called the PCR reads with MiXCR, one entry per CDR3 protein. The table shows under 600,000 distinct CDR3 sequences, with over 20% occurring only once. The sample was naive CD8+ T cells from blood, with Jurkat cell RNA spiked in. These receptor sequences come from a human donor in good health. Some libraries in this study had Jurkat cell RNA spiked in. Each CDR3 is given without its conserved first and last residue. Size tells how often a clone was seen (once, few, many) or the class of an expanded clone, and some rows leave it out.

CDR3 length: 16
clone size: many
J gene: TRBJ2-7
V gene: TRBV4-2
CDR3 protein: ASSQDRGTGGMTYEQY

CDR3 length: 11
clone size: .
J gene: TRBJ1-2
V gene: TRBV5-3
CDR3 protein: ASSLGRKGDYT

CDR3 length: 11
clone size: many
J gene: TRBJ2-3
V gene: TRBV28
CDR3 protein: ASSWFSTDTQY

CDR3 length: 16
clone size: many
J gene: TRBJ1-1
V gene: TRBV4-3
CDR3 protein: ASSHQLGGGASWDEAF

CDR3 length: 14
clone size: .
J gene: TRBJ1-2
V gene: TRBV12-3/TRBV12-4
CDR3 protein: VSSLSLQTGEHGYT

CDR3 length: 12
clone size: .
J gene: TRBJ2-2
V gene: TRBV7-9
CDR3 protein: ASNLEGWPGELF

CDR3 length: 11
clone size: .
J gene: TRBJ2-7
V gene: TRBV30
CDR3 protein: AWNLDRTYEQY

CDR3 length: 10
clone size: .
J gene: TRBJ2-5
V gene: TRBV12-3/TRBV12-4
CDR3 protein: ASRGGVETQY

CDR3 length: 11
clone size: many
J gene: TRBJ2-5
V gene: TRBV2
CDR3 protein: ASSEGRMETQY

CDR3 length: 15
clone size: .
J gene: TRBJ2-6
V gene: TRBV7-8
CDR3 protein: ASSLRRPGYWANVLT

CDR3 length: 11
clone size: many
J gene: TRBJ2-7
V gene: TRBV6-5
CDR3 protein: ASSPQGSYEQY

CDR3 length: 10
clone size: many
J gene: TRBJ1-2
V gene: TRBV12-3/TRBV12-4
CDR3 protein: ASSLGSYGYT

CDR3 length: 12
clone size: few
J gene: TRBJ1-2
V gene: TRBV28
CDR3 protein: ASRSDRRGYGYT

CDR3 length: 9
clone size: many
J gene: TRBJ2-5
V gene: TRBV9
CDR3 protein: ASSIRETQY

CDR3 length: 12
clone size: .
J gene: TRBJ2-2
V gene: TRBV4-1
CDR3 protein: ASRPKGGTGELF

CDR3 length: 15
clone size: .
J gene: TRBJ2-1
V gene: TRBV12-3/TRBV12-4
CDR3 protein: ASSFLPGRRTYNEQF

CDR3 length: 13
clone size: .
J gene: TRBJ2-7
V gene: TRBV6-1
CDR3 protein: ASRGIGTGGYEQY

CDR3 length: 17
clone size: .
J gene: TRBJ2-3
V gene: TRBV7-9
CDR3 protein: ASSLASRGPFRNTDTQY

CDR3 length: 12
clone size: .
J gene: TRBJ1-1
V gene: TRBV20-1
CDR3 protein: SARGRDTDTEVF

CDR3 length: 14
clone size: few
J gene: TRBJ2-3
V gene: TRBV6-2/TRBV6-3
CDR3 protein: ASGHSSGLSTDTQY

CDR3 length: 17
clone size: few
J gene: TRBJ1-3
V gene: TRBV21-1
CDR3 protein: ASSRGDPPEFLLGNTIY

CDR3 length: 12
clone size: few
J gene: TRBJ1-4
V gene: TRBV27
CDR3 protein: ASSVGLTNEKLF

CDR3 length: 15
clone size: .
J gene: TRBJ2-7
V gene: TRBV20-1
CDR3 protein: SAREFASGRLAYEQY

CDR3 length: 14
clone size: few
J gene: TRBJ2-2
V gene: TRBV9
CDR3 protein: ASSAGTSGRTGELF

CDR3 length: 13
clone size: .
J gene: TRBJ1-2
V gene: TRBV7-2
CDR3 protein: ASSPRTGGADGYT

CDR3 length: 11
clone size: many
J gene: TRBJ1-2
V gene: TRBV29-1
CDR3 protein: SVGTPKNYGYT

CDR3 length: 13
clone size: many
J gene: TRBJ2-2
V gene: TRBV19
CDR3 protein: ASSIAGGITGELF

CDR3 length: 13
clone size: .
J gene: TRBJ1-1
V gene: TRBV12-3/TRBV12-4
CDR3 protein: ASSLVPGGRTEAF

CDR3 length: 11
clone size: .
J gene: TRBJ1-1
V gene: TRBV2
CDR3 protein: ASRATGLAEAF

CDR3 length: 10
clone size: many
J gene: TRBJ2-1
V gene: TRBV12-3/TRBV12-4
CDR3 protein: ASSLGVHEQF

CDR3 length: 14
clone size: few
J gene: TRBJ2-7
V gene: TRBV6-2/TRBV6-3
CDR3 protein: ASNRPGLATAYEQY

CDR3 length: 13
clone size: many
J gene: TRBJ1-1
V gene: TRBV4-1
CDR3 protein: ASSQLSQGSPEAF

CDR3 length: 12
clone size: .
J gene: TRBJ2-7
V gene: TRBV5-1
CDR3 protein: AGSFLNSLDEQY

CDR3 length: 17
clone size: .
J gene: TRBJ2-7
V gene: TRBV29-1
CDR3 protein: SVEFWDGRTSGPNYEQY

CDR3 length: 14
clone size: few
J gene: TRBJ2-1
V gene: TRBV27
CDR3 protein: ASSSSSDLSYNEQF

CDR3 length: 17
clone size: few
J gene: TRBJ2-2
V gene: TRBV7-7
CDR3 protein: ASSFRLGDRLGATGELF

CDR3 length: 12
clone size: many
J gene: TRBJ1-5
V gene: TRBV12-3/TRBV12-4
CDR3 protein: ASSRRTARQPQH

CDR3 length: 13
clone size: few
J gene: TRBJ2-5
V gene: TRBV7-2
CDR3 protein: ASSEGQAQQETQY

CDR3 length: 14
clone size: few
J gene: TRBJ2-4
V gene: TRBV13
CDR3 protein: ASSDKQGAAKNIQY

CDR3 length: 14
clone size: .
J gene: TRBJ2-5
V gene: TRBV20-1
CDR3 protein: SAPGPILAYQETQY

CDR3 length: 11
clone size: few
J gene: TRBJ2-2
V gene: TRBV6-5
CDR3 protein: ASSFQSGGELF